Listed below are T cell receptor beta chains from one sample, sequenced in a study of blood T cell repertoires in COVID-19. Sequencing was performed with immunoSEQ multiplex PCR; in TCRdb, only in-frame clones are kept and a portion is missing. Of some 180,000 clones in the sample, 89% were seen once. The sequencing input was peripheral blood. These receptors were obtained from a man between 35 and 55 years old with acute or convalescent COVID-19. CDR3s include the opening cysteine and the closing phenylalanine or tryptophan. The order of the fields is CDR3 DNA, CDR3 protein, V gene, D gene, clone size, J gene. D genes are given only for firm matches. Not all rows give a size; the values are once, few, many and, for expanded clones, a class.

TGTGCCATCAGTGGAGCACCGGAGGGGCGGGAGACCCAGTACTTC,CAISGAPEGRETQYF,TRBV10-3,.,.,TRBJ2-5
TGTGCCAGCAGCTTAATGCGGGCGGGTGAAAAACTGTTTTTT,CASSLMRAGEKLFF,TRBV7-2,.,.,TRBJ1-4
TGTGCCAGCAGCGTACCACAGGGGGAAGCTTTCTTT,CASSVPQGEAFF,TRBV9,TRBD1,.,TRBJ1-1
TGTGCCAGCAGCCAAGTATTCACAGGGCTCTCCTACGAGCAGTACTTC,CASSQVFTGLSYEQYF,TRBV14,.,.,TRBJ2-7
TGTGCCAGTAGTCCCCGACTAGCGGCCAGCACAGATACGCAGTATTTT,CASSPRLAASTDTQYF,TRBV19,TRBD2,.,TRBJ2-3
TGTGCCAGCAGTTACCAGGGCTCCTACGAGCAGTACTTC,CASSYQGSYEQYF,TRBV6-5,.,.,TRBJ2-7
TGTGCCAGCAGCCAAGGGGCCATCAATCAGCCCCAGCATTTT,CASSQGAINQPQHF,TRBV4-2,.,.,TRBJ1-5
TGTGCCAGCAGTACCCGACACCTTCGTAAGTTCTTC,CASSTRHLRKFF,TRBV2,.,.,TRBJ2-1
TGCGCCAGCAGCCAAGCGACTAGCGGGGGTATAATCCAAGAGACCCAGTACTTC,CASSQATSGGIIQETQYF,TRBV4-1,TRBD2,.,TRBJ2-5
TGTGCCAGTACTGATCCGGGACAGGGTGGTGCCGGGGAGCTGTTTTTT,CASTDPGQGGAGELFF,TRBV19,TRBD1,.,TRBJ2-2
TGTGCCAGCAGTCTGAGAGGTCTAGCGGGGGGAGTCCAAGAGACCCAGTACTTC,CASSLRGLAGGVQETQYF,TRBV6-2/TRBV6-3,TRBD2,.,TRBJ2-5
TGTGCCAGCACCGCGGAATCAGGGGTCTACAATGAGCAGTTCTTC,CASTAESGVYNEQFF,TRBV6-5,.,.,TRBJ2-1
TGTGCCAGCAGCGATTCTAGCGGGGGTGATACGCAGTATTTT,CASSDSSGGDTQYF,TRBV9,TRBD2,.,TRBJ2-3
TGCAGTGCTAGTCGAGGCAGGGTTGGAAAAGGCTATGGCTACACCTTC,CSASRGRVGKGYGYTF,TRBV20-1,.,.,TRBJ1-2
TGTGCCAGCAGAGCAGGGGATACCTACAATGAGCAGTTCTTC,CASRAGDTYNEQFF,TRBV6-5,.,.,TRBJ2-1
TGTGCCAGCAGTGCAGGGCCACCCTCCTACGAGCAGTACTTC,CASSAGPPSYEQYF,TRBV2,.,few,TRBJ2-7
TGTGCCAGCCGTAATAATGAAAAACTGTTTTTT,CASRNNEKLFF,TRBV27,.,.,TRBJ1-4
TGTGCCAGCAGCCCGACTAGCGGGGGGGCGTTTTACAATGAGCAGTTCTTC,CASSPTSGGAFYNEQFF,TRBV28,TRBD2,.,TRBJ2-1
TGCAGCGTGGTAGGTCCAGCGCCAGTCGAGCAGTACTTC,CSVVGPAPVEQYF,TRBV29-1,.,.,TRBJ2-7
TGTGCCACCAGTGATATGACTGAGACCCAGTACTTC,CATSDMTETQYF,TRBV24-1,.,.,TRBJ2-5
TGTGCCAGCAGTCGCGACAGCGCTGGGACCATATATTTT,CASSRDSAGTIYF,TRBV6-5,.,.,TRBJ1-3
TGTGCCAGCAGCCGACCGCTGGACAGGGGAATCGCAGATACGCAGTATTTT,CASSRPLDRGIADTQYF,TRBV14,TRBD1,.,TRBJ2-3
TGCGCCAGCAGCAGGGGGCGAGGGGAGACCCAGTACTTC,CASSRGRGETQYF,TRBV10-1,TRBD1,.,TRBJ2-5